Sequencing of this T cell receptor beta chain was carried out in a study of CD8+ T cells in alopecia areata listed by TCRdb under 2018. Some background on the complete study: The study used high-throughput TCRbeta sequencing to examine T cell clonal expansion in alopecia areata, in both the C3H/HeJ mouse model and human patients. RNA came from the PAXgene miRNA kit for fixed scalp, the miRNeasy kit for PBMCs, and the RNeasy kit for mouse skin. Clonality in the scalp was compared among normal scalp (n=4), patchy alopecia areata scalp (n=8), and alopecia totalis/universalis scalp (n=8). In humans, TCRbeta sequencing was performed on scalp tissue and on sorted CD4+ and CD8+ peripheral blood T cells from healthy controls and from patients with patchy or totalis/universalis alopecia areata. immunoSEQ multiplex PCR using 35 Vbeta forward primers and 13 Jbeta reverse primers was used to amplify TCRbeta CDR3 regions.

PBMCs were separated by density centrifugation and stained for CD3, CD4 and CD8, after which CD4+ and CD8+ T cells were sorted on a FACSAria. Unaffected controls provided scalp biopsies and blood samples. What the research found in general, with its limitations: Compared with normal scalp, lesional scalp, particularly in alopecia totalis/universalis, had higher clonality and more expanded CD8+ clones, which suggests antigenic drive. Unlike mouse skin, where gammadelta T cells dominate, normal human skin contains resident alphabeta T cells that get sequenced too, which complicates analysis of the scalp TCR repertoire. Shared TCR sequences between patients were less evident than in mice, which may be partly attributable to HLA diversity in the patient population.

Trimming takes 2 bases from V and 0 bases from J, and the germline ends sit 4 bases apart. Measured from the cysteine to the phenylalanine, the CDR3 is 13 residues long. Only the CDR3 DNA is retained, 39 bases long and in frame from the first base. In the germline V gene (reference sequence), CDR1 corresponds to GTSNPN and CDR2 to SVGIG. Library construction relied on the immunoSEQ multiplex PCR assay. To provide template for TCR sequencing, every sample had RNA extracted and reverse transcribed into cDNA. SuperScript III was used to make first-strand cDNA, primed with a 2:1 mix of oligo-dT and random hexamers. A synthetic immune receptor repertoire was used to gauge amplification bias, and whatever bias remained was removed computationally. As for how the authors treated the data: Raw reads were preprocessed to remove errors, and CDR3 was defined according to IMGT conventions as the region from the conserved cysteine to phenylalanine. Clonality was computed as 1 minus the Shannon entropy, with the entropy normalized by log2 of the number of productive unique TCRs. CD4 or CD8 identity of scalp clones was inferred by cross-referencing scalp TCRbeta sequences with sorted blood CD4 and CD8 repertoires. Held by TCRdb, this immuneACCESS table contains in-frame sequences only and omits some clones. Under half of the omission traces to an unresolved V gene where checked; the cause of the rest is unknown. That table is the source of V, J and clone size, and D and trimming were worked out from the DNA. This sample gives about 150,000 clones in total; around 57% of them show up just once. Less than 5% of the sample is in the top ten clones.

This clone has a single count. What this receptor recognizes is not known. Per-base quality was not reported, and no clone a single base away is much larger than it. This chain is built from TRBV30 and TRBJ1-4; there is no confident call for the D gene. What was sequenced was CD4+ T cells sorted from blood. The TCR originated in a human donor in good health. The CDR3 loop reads CAWSWATNEKLFF. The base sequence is TGTGCCTGGAGTTGGGCAACTAATGAAAAACTGTTTTTT.